Below, 32 T cell receptor beta chains from the same sample are listed, as sequenced in a study of T cell changes during pregnancy in multiple sclerosis. Assay used: immunoSEQ multiplex PCR; TCRdb lists only in-frame clones, some missing. This sample has over 30,000 clones; about nine tenths occur once, and the top ten carry 1.2%. This material consisted of CD4+ T cells from peripheral blood mononuclear cells, taken before pregnancy. These receptors were obtained from a female donor with multiple sclerosis, enrolled in a pregnancy study.

There are a few counts of this clone. V is TRBV19 and J is TRBJ2-7; 10 bases line up with TRBD2. CDR1 and CDR2 from the germline V gene are LNHDA and SQIVND (reference sequence). Losses at the gene ends were 3 bases for V and 6 bases for J; bases not matched to a gene: 8. The CDR3 has 15 amino acids. CDR3 sequence (DNA): TGTGCCAGTAGTATTAACCCTAGCGGGAGTACCGAGCAGTACTTC. Amino acid sequence: CASSINPSGSTEQYF.

This chain uses TRBV7-2 with TRBJ2-5, with D possibly TRBD2 on 6 matching bases. The CDR3 covers 14 residues. V lost 5 bases and J lost 4, with 14 bases in between. Germline V gene sequence: CDR1 SGHTA, CDR2 FQGNSA. In DNA form, the CDR3 reads TGTGCCAGCAGCCTCGGGAGCGGTGGAGAGACCCAGTACTTC. Protein product: CASSLGSGGETQYF.

The J gene is TRBJ2-5, the V gene TRBV9, with a tentative D call TRBD2 (5 bases). The V end lost 0 bases, the J end lost 1 base, and 10 bases lay between the germline ends. The CDR3 consists of 15 residues. Germline CDR1 and CDR2: SGDLS and YYNGEE. The CDR3 here is CASSVATGSQETQYF. CDR3 coding DNA: TGTGCCAGCAGCGTAGCTACGGGGAGCCAAGAGACCCAGTACTTC.

Only one count was recorded for this clone. This rearrangement joins TRBV10-3 to TRBJ2-1; 11 bases line up with TRBD1. From germline, CDR1 is ENHRY and CDR2 SYGVKD. Trimming removed 4 bases from V and 5 bases from J; junction bases left unmatched: 7. This CDR3 is 16 amino acids long. CDR3 residues: CAISGKGQGVNNEQFF. The CDR3 nucleotides are TGTGCCATCAGTGGGAAGGGACAGGGGGTTAACAATGAGCAGTTCTTC.

The V gene is TRBV16, the J gene TRBJ1-1; TRBD1 matches 10 bases. The CDR3 covers 17 residues. V dropped 2 bases and J dropped 5; count of bases not matched to a gene: 11. In germline, CDR1 is KGHSY, CDR2 FQNENV. CDR3 region: CASSQSIGQGDRTEAFF. In DNA form, the CDR3 reads TGTGCCAGCAGCCAAAGCATTGGACAGGGGGATCGGACTGAAGCTTTCTTT.

This clone came up once. This sequence joins TRBV7-9 and TRBJ1-4; 10 bases fit TRBD1. Trimming cost V 3 bases and J 8 bases; bases outside gene matches: 3. The CDR3 has 14 amino acids. From germline, CDR1 is SEHNR and CDR2 FQNEAQ (reference sequence). The CDR3 DNA reads as TGTGCCAGCAGCTTCGGACAGGGGGGAGAAAAACTGTTTTTT. Translated: CASSFGQGGEKLFF.

Only one count was recorded for this clone. V gene TRBV7-2 combines with J gene TRBJ2-5; possible D gene TRBD2, 5 bases. The CDR3 consists of 13 residues. Germline CDR1 is SGHTA and CDR2 is FQGNSA. V lost 8 bases, J lost 1 base, and 11 bases lay in between. The CDR3 sequence is CASWMAGQETQYF. The CDR3 DNA reads TGTGCCAGCTGGATGGCGGGCCAAGAGACCCAGTACTTC.

Here the CDR3 reads CASSWTGGSGEAFF. The CDR3 DNA reads TGCGCCAGCAGCTGGACAGGGGGATCGGGTGAAGCTTTCTTT. V usage is TRBV5-1 and J usage is TRBJ1-1; 10 positions match TRBD1. Per germline, CDR1 SGHRS and CDR2 YFSETQ. V was pared by 3 bases and J by 7 bases, with 6 bases of the junction left unmatched. The CDR3 is made up of 14 amino acids.

The chain employs TRBV7-3 and TRBJ2-3; 8 bases align to TRBD2. J gave up 5 bases and V 7 bases, and 8 bases lay outside the gene matches. In germline, CDR1 is SGHTA, CDR2 FQGTGA. This CDR3 has 14 residues. CDR3 DNA: TGTGCCAGCAACTCGGGGACTAGGGGAGATACGCAGTATTTT. The encoded protein is CASNSGTRGDTQYF.

The chain has TRBV5-6 and TRBJ2-1; D is perhaps TRBD1 (6 bases). Germline CDR1 reads SGHDT; CDR2 reads YYEEEE. This CDR3 is 16 amino acids long. The germline V and J ends were trimmed by 1 base and 3 bases, with 14 bases remaining between them. CDR3: CASSLYESGDYNEQFF. CDR3 sequence (DNA): TGTGCCAGCAGCTTGTACGAGTCAGGGGACTACAATGAGCAGTTCTTC.

V usage is TRBV28 and J usage is TRBJ2-2; the D gene is possibly TRBD2 (6 bases). This CDR3 spans 15 amino acids. The germline V gene encodes CDR1 MDHEN and CDR2 SYDVKM. V lost 6 bases, J lost 0 bases, and 11 bases lay in between. In DNA, the CDR3 is TGTGCCAGCAGCCTCGGGAGCGCGAACACCGGGGAGCTGTTTTTT. It yields the protein CASSLGSANTGELFF.

J is TRBJ2-3 and V is TRBV4-2; D unclear. CDR1 is LGHNA, CDR2 YNFKEQ, per germline. CDR3 length equals 15 residues. The V gene lost 4 bases and the J gene lost 6 bases, with 17 bases spanning the gap. The CDR3 nucleotides are TGTGCCAGCAGCCCGGAAGGCAGAATGGAGGATACGCAGTATTTT. This codes for CASSPEGRMEDTQYF.

The chain has TRBV5-1 and TRBJ2-3; possibly TRBD2 for D (6 bases). V gave up 4 bases and J gave up 7 bases, with 19 bases separating them. The germline gives CDR1 SGHRS, CDR2 YFSETQ. CDR3 length: 15 residues. The CDR3 DNA reads as TGCGCCAGCAGCGCCGGGACCGAACTAGCTCATACGCAGTATTTT. Amino acids: CASSAGTELAHTQYF. Looking up the rest from reference TRBV5-1 and TRBJ2-3 gives the full variable domain: KAGVTQTPRYLIKTRGQQVTLSCSPISGHRSVSWYQQTPGQGLQFLFEYFSETQRNKGNFPGRFSGRQFSNSRSEMNVSTLELGDSALYLCASSAGTELAHTQYFGPGTRLTVL.

V gene TRBV19 combines with J gene TRBJ1-1; no firm D call. Germline CDR1 LNHDA, CDR2 SQIVND (reference sequence). V lost 8 bases, J lost 0 bases, and 10 bases lay in between. The length of the CDR3 is 13 residues. The CDR3 nucleotides are TGTGCCAGTGGGTACAGCTTGAACACTGAAGCTTTCTTT. Residues: CASGYSLNTEAFF.

The sample holds a few counts of this clone. V usage is TRBV5-1 and J usage is TRBJ1-2, with no clear D. The V end was cut by 0 bases, the J end by 4 bases, with 13 bases between. CDR1 is SGHRS and CDR2 is YFSETQ in the germline V gene. The CDR3 runs 15 residues. The CDR3 DNA reads TGCGCCAGCAGCTTGGAATCGGGAGCAGGCTATGGCTACACCTTC. Translation: CASSLESGAGYGYTF.

V is TRBV11-2 and J is TRBJ2-7; D gene ambiguous. Per germline, CDR1 SGHAT and CDR2 FQNNGV. The CDR3 is made up of 14 amino acids. Trimming cost V 1 base and J 3 bases, with 10 bases left between them. The CDR3 DNA follows: TGTGCCAGCAGCTTAGTTCCACAGCACTACGAGCAGTACTTC. This codes for CASSLVPQHYEQYF.

The rearrangement joins TRBV5-1 to TRBJ1-1; TRBD1 matches 11 bases. The CDR3 sequence is 14 residues long. The V and J ends lost 7 bases and 8 bases, in that order; junction bases with no gene match: 10. Germline V CDR1 and CDR2: SGHRS, YFSETQ. CDR3 residues: CASGLDRGREEAFF. CDR3 bases: TGCGCCAGCGGCCTGGACAGGGGGCGAGAAGAAGCTTTCTTT.

This chain uses TRBV19 with TRBJ1-5, with D uncertain. Trimming left V 1 base short and J 6 bases short, with 16 bases between. There are 16 residues in the CDR3. Per the germline V gene, CDR1 is LNHDA and CDR2 is SQIVND (reference sequence). In DNA, the CDR3 is TGTGCCAGTAGTATAGGGCCAAGGTCAGGCCTTCAGCCCCAGCATTTT. This encodes CASSIGPRSGLQPQHF. The full variable domain, completed using reference TRBV19 and TRBJ1-5, is DGGITQSPKYLFRKEGQNVTLSCEQNLNHDAMYWYRQDPGQGLRLIYYSQIVNDFQKGDIAEGYSVSREKKESFPLTVTSAQKNPTAFYLCASSIGPRSGLQPQHFGDGTRLSIL.

V gene TRBV5-1 combines with J gene TRBJ1-2; 9 positions match TRBD1. CDR1 and CDR2 (germline): SGHRS, YFSETQ. CDR3 length equals 14 residues. After removal of 4 bases from V and 2 bases from J, the junction contained 3 bases not matched to a gene. Here the CDR3 reads CASSAGTGNYGYTF. CDR3 in DNA: TGCGCCAGCAGCGCAGGGACAGGGAACTATGGCTACACCTTC. The whole variable domain, filled in from reference TRBV5-1 and TRBJ1-2, reads KAGVTQTPRYLIKTRGQQVTLSCSPISGHRSVSWYQQTPGQGLQFLFEYFSETQRNKGNFPGRFSGRQFSNSRSEMNVSTLELGDSALYLCASSAGTGNYGYTFGSGTRLTVV.

The gene calls are TRBV7-9 and TRBJ1-2, with 8 bases lining up with TRBD1. The germline V gene has CDR1 SEHNR and CDR2 FQNEAQ (reference sequence). Losses at the gene ends were 5 bases for V and 3 bases for J; bases not matched to a gene: 8. The CDR3 runs to 15 residues. The CDR3 DNA reads TGTGCCAGCAGCGTAGGACCGGACAGGGACTATGGCTACACCTTC. This sequence encodes CASSVGPDRDYGYTF. The full variable domain, in which reference TRBV7-9 and TRBJ1-2 provide the parts outside the CDR3, is DTGVSQNPRHKITKRGQNVTFRCDPISEHNRLYWYRQTLGQGPEFLTYFQNEAQLEKSRLLSDRFSAERPKGSFSTLEIQRTEQGDSAMYLCASSVGPDRDYGYTFGSGTRLTVV.

This sequence joins TRBV6-5 and TRBJ2-5; D ambiguous. V lost 0 bases, J lost 2 bases, and 7 bases lay in between. The CDR3 covers 14 residues. Germline V gives CDR1 MNHEY, CDR2 SVGAGI. Written as DNA, the CDR3 is TGTGCCAGCAGTTACTCGAACGGGCAAGAGACCCAGTACTTC. The encoded protein is CASSYSNGQETQYF.

The chain combines TRBV4-1 with TRBJ1-3; 8 nucleotides line up with TRBD1. The V gene's germline CDR1 is MGHRA and CDR2 YSYEKL. With V trimmed by 1 base and J by 4 bases, 3 bases remained unmatched. The CDR3 length is 15 residues. CDR3: CASSQGTGSGNTIYF. For the CDR3, the DNA is TGCGCCAGCAGCCAAGGGACAGGGTCCGGAAACACCATATATTTT.

The genes are TRBV29-1 and TRBJ1-6; possibly TRBD1 for D (6 bases). Germline values: CDR1 SQVTM, CDR2 ANQGSEA. V was pared by 4 bases and J by 7 bases, with 11 bases between. CDR3 length equals 13 residues. The DNA of the CDR3 is TGCAGCGTTGCACAGGGAAAAAATTCACCCCTCCACTTT. It specifies CSVAQGKNSPLHF. The full variable domain, with the rest looked up from reference TRBV29-1 and TRBJ1-6, is SAVISQKPSRDICQRGTSLTIQCQVDSQVTMMFWYRQQPGQSLTLIATANQGSEATYESGFVIDKFPISRPNLTFSTLTVSNMSPEDSSIYLCSVAQGKNSPLHFGNGTRLTVT.

Only one count was recorded for this clone. The chain joins TRBV30 to TRBJ2-2, with D possibly TRBD2 on 5 matching bases. The germline V and J ends were trimmed by 0 bases and 2 bases, with 7 bases remaining between them. This CDR3 has 14 residues. The germline V gene has CDR1 GTSNPN and CDR2 SVGIG (reference sequence). For the CDR3, the DNA is TGTGCCTGGAGTGTCGACTATAACACCGGGGAGCTGTTTTTT. Its protein is CAWSVDYNTGELFF.

The chain recombines TRBV5-1 with TRBJ2-3; 9 bases line up with TRBD2. Germline values: CDR1 SGHRS, CDR2 YFSETQ. V lost 4 bases to trimming and J lost 5 bases; unmatched junction nucleotides: 2. CDR3 size: 13 residues. CDR3 DNA: TGCGCCAGCAGCGGGCGGGAGGGAGATACGCAGTATTTT. It specifies CASSGREGDTQYF.

This chain uses TRBV7-2 with TRBJ1-1, with D hard to call. CDR1 is SGHTA and CDR2 is FQGNSA in the germline V gene. The CDR3 covers 13 residues. V was trimmed by 3 bases and J by 2 bases, leaving 7 bases between them. CDR3 sequence reads: CASSFVRNTEAFF. CDR3 in DNA: TGTGCCAGCAGCTTTGTCAGAAACACTGAAGCTTTCTTT.

This rearrangement joins TRBV5-1 to TRBJ1-4; 7 nucleotides line up with TRBD1. V lost 4 bases, J lost 4 bases, and 4 bases stayed unmatched. This CDR3 spans 14 amino acids. Germline CDR1 and CDR2: SGHRS and YFSETQ. In nucleotides, the CDR3 is TGCGCCAGCAGCATTACAGGGGTTAATGAAAAACTGTTTTTT. This codes for CASSITGVNEKLFF.

This clone was recorded a few times. J is TRBJ1-2 and V is TRBV11-2; 10 bases are shared with TRBD1. The CDR3 contains 13 residues. CDR1 and CDR2 (germline): SGHAT, FQNNGV. The trim removed 3 bases at V and 6 bases at J, leaving 1 base unmatched. The CDR3 loop is CASSFGQGDGYTF. The CDR3 coding sequence is TGTGCCAGCAGCTTCGGACAGGGGGATGGCTACACCTTC.

With regard to this clone: The same CDR3 can be traced to other DNA sequences in this sample. This CDR3 is CASTNRGLETEAFF. In DNA form, the CDR3 reads TGTGCCAGCACCAACAGGGGATTGGAAACTGAAGCTTTCTTT. The rearrangement uses TRBV6-1 and TRBJ1-1, with 7 positions matching TRBD1. Germline CDR1 and CDR2: MNHNS and SASEGT. CDR3 length equals 14 residues. Trimming removed 7 bases from V and 5 bases from J; junction bases left unmatched: 10.

CDR3 bases: TGTGCCAGCTCACCACTTACGGGGAAGACTAATGAAAAACTGTTTTTT. Amino acid sequence: CASSPLTGKTNEKLFF. This rearrangement joins TRBV18 to TRBJ1-4; D is unresolved. V was clipped by 1 base and J by 2 bases, with 11 bases between them. Germline CDR1 is KGHSH and CDR2 is LQKENI. The CDR3 loop spans 16 amino acids.

The gene calls are TRBV19 and TRBJ1-1; 8 nucleotides line up with TRBD1. The ends lost 6 bases at V and 2 bases at J; junction bases unmatched: 5. The CDR3 totals 14 residues. Germline CDR1 reads LNHDA; CDR2 reads SQIVND (reference sequence). The CDR3 is CASRRTGLNTEAFF. The CDR3 region has the DNA TGTGCCAGTAGGAGGACAGGGCTAAACACTGAAGCTTTCTTT.

J is TRBJ2-7 and V is TRBV19, with 12 bases aligning to TRBD2. The germline gives CDR1 LNHDA, CDR2 SQIVND (reference sequence). This CDR3 is built from 16 residues. V lost 3 bases to trimming and J lost 5 bases; unmatched junction nucleotides: 8. The CDR3 spells CASSIPWTSGKHEQYF. The CDR3 DNA is TGTGCCAGTAGTATTCCTTGGACTAGCGGGAAACACGAGCAGTACTTC. Full variable domain (remainder filled in from reference TRBV19 and TRBJ2-7): DGGITQSPKYLFRKEGQNVTLSCEQNLNHDAMYWYRQDPGQGLRLIYYSQIVNDFQKGDIAEGYSVSREKKESFPLTVTSAQKNPTAFYLCASSIPWTSGKHEQYFGPGTRLTVT.